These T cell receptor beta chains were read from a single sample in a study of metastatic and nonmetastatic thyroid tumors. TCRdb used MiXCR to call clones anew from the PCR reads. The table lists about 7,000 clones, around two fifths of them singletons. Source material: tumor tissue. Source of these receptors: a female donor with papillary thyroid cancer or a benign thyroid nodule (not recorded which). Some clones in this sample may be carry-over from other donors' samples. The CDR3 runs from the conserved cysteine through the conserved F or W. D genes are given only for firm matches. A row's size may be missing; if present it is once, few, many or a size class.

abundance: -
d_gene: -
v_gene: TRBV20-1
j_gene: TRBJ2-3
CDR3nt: TGCAGTGCTAGGGGGTCGCCCTTAGATACGCAGTATTTT
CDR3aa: CSARGSPLDTQYF

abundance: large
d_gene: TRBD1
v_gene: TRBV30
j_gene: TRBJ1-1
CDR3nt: TGTGCCTGGAACCAGGGGGTAGGGGACACTGAAGCTTTCTTT
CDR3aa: CAWNQGVGDTEAFF

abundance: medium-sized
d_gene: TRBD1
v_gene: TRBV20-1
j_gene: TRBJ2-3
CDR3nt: TGCAGTGCTCAGCCTCCAAGACAGGGGTCGGTGGATACGCAGTATTTT
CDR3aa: CSAQPPRQGSVDTQYF

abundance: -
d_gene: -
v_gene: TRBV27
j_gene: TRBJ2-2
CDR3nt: TGTGCCAGTTCCCGGGAATCGGGCGGGGAGCTGTTTTTT
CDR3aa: CASSRESGGELFF

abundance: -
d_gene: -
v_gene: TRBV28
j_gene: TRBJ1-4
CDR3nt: TGTGCCAGCACTTTAGAAGGGGAACTGTTTTTT
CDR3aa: CASTLEGELFF

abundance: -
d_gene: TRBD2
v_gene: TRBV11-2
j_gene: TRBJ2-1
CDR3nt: TGTGCCAGCAGCCAGGAGCAGCGGGAGTGGTACAATGAGCAGTTCTTC
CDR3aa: CASSQEQREWYNEQFF

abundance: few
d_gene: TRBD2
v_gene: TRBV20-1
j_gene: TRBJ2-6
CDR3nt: TGCAGTGCTAGTGCCGGGGGGACCTCTGGGGCCAACGTCCTGACTTTC
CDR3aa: CSASAGGTSGANVLTF

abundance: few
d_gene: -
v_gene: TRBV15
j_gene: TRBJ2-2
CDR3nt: TGTGCCACCAGCAGAGACAGGGAGACCGGGGAGCTGTTTTTT
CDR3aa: CATSRDRETGELFF

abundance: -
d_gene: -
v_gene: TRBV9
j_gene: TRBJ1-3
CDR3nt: TGTGCCAGCACCCAGGATATGGGGGGGGACACCATATATTTT
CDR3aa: CASTQDMGGDTIYF

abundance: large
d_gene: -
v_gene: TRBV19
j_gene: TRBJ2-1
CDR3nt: TGTGCCAGTAATACGGCACTCTACAATGAGCAGTTCTTC
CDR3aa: CASNTALYNEQFF

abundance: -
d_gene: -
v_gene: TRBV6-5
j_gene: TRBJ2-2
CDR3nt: TGTGCCAGCAGTTACTCAGTCCGAGGGACCGGGGAGCTGTTTTTT
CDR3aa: CASSYSVRGTGELFF

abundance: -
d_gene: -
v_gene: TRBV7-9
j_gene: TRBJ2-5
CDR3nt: TGTGCCAGCAGCTTAAATCGAGGAAGGGTTTTAGAGACCCAGTACTTC
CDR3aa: CASSLNRGRVLETQYF

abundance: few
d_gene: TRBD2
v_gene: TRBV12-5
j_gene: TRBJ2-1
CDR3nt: TGTGCTAGTGGTTTATCCGGGAGGGCCAGTGAGCAGTTCTTC
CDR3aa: CASGLSGRASEQFF

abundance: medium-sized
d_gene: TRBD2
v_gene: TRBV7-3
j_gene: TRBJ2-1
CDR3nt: TGTGCCAGCAGCTTAACCGGGACTAGCGGGCATTACAATGAGCAGTTCTTC
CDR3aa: CASSLTGTSGHYNEQFF

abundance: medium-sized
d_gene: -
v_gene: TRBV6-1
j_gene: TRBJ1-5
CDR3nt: TGTGCCAGCAGCCATCGACAGGATAGCAATCAGCCCCAGCATTTT
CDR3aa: CASSHRQDSNQPQHF

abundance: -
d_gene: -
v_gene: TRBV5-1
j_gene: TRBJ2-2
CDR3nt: TGCGCCAGCGGGGACGGCGCGAACACCGGGGAGCTGTTTTTT
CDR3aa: CASGDGANTGELFF

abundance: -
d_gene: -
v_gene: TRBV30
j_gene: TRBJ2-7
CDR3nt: TGTGCCTGGAGCCAACTAGGTAATTCCTACAATGAGCAGTACTTC
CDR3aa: CAWSQLGNSYNEQYF

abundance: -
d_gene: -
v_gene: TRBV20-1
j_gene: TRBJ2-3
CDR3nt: TGCAGTGCTCCCCTATGGGCAGATACGCAGTATTTT
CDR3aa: CSAPLWADTQYF

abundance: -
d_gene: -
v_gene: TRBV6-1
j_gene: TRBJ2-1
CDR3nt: TGTGCCAGCACTCTTGGGGGATTGGACAATGAGCAGTTCTTC
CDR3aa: CASTLGGLDNEQFF

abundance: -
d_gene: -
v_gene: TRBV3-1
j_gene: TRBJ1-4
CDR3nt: TGTGCCAGCAGCCAAGATACCAGTGCAACTAATGAAAAACTGTTTTTT
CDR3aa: CASSQDTSATNEKLFF

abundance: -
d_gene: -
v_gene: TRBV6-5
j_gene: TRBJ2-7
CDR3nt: TGTGCCAGCAGTTACTCGGCTAGCCCAGCCTACGAGCAGTACTTC
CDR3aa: CASSYSASPAYEQYF

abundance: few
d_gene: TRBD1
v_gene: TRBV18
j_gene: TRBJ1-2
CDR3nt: TGTGCCAGCTCACCACAGGGGGCGGATGGCTACACCTTC
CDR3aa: CASSPQGADGYTF

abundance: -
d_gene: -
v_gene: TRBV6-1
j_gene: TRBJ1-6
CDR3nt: TGTGCCAGCAGGCTGGACAGCTCCTATAATTCACCCCTCCACTTT
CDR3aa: CASRLDSSYNSPLHF

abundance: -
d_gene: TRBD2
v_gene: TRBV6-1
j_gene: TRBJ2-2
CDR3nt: TGTGCCAGCAGTGGGACTAGCGGAGAGGGGACCGGGGAGCTGTTTTTT
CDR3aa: CASSGTSGEGTGELFF

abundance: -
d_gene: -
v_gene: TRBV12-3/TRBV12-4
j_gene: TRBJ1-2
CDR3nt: TGTGCCAGCAGTCAGAGCGCGGGTACCAACTATGGCTACACCTTC
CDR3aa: CASSQSAGTNYGYTF

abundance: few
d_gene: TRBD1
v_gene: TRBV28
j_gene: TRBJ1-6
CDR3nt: TGTGCCAGCAGTGCAGGGGGCGAAAGCGCACCCCTCCACTTT
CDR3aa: CASSAGGESAPLHF

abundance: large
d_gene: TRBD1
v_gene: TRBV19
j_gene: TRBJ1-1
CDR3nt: TGTGCCAGTAACTCGGGACAGGGGTTCGCTGAAGCTTTCTTT
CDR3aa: CASNSGQGFAEAFF

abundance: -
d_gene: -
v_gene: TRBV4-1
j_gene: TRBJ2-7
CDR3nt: TGCGCCAGCAGCCAAGATTCCCCCGGGGGACTTTCAGTCGAGCAGTACTTC
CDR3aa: CASSQDSPGGLSVEQYF

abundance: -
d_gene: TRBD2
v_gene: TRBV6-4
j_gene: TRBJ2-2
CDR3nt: TGTGCCAGCAGTGACCCCATTCGGGGGGGTGACACCGGGGAGCTGTTTTTT
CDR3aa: CASSDPIRGGDTGELFF

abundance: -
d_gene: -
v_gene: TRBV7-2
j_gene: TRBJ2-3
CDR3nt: TGTGCCAGCAGCTTAGCGGGCAGAAGCACAGATACGCAGTATTTT
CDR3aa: CASSLAGRSTDTQYF

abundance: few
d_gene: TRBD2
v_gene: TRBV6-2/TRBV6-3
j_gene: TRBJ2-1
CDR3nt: TGTGCCAGCAGTTACCCCTCAGTGGCGGGGGAGGGCGATGAGCAGTTCTTC
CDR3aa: CASSYPSVAGEGDEQFF

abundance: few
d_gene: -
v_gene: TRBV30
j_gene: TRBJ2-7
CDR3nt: TGTGCCTGGAGTACATTAAAGCTCCAAGCAACCTACGAGCAGTACTTC
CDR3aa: CAWSTLKLQATYEQYF

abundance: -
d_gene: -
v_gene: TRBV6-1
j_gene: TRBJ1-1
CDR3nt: TGTGCCAGCACGGGGAACACTGAAGCTTTCTTT
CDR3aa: CASTGNTEAFF

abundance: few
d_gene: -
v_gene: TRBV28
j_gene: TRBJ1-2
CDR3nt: TGTGCCAGCAGTTTCAGGAATTATGGCTACACCTTC
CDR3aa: CASSFRNYGYTF

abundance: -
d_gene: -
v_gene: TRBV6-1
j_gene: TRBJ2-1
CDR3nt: TGTGCCAGCAGCCGAATCCCGGGTGGTGAGCAGTTCTTC
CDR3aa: CASSRIPGGEQFF

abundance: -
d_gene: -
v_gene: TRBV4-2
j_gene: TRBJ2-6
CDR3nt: TGTGCCAGCAGCCGGACAGTGGGCGGCTCTGGGGCCAACGTCCTGACTTTC
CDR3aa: CASSRTVGGSGANVLTF

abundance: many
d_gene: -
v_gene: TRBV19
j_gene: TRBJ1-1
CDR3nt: TGTGCCAGTAGTATTACCCGGGCAGCTCTACCTGAAGCTTTCTTT
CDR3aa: CASSITRAALPEAFF

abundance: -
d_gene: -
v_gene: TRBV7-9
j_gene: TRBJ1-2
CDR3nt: TGTGCGAGCAGCTCTGACGGTGGCTACAGCTTC
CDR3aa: CASSSDGGYSF

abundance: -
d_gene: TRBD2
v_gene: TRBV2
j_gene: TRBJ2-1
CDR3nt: TGTGCCAGCAAACTAGCGGGAGGTCCAGGGTCTGAGCAGTTCTTC
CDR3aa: CASKLAGGPGSEQFF

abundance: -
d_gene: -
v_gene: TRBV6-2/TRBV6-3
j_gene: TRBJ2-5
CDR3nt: TGTGCCAGCAGTTCGACAGAACAAGAGACCCAGTACTTC
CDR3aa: CASSSTEQETQYF

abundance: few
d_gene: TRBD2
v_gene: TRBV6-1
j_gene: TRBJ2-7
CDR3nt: TGTGCCAGCAGCCCCCTAGCGGGTGGGTCCTACGAGCAGTACTTC
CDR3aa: CASSPLAGGSYEQYF

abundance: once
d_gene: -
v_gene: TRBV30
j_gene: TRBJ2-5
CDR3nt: TGTGCCTGGAGTACGAGGGAGCAAGAGACCCAGTACTTC
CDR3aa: CAWSTREQETQYF

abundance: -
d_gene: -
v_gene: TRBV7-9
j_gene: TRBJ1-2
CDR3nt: TGTGCCAGCAGCTCTTCAGGGGCTGACTATGGCTACACCTTC
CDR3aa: CASSSSGADYGYTF

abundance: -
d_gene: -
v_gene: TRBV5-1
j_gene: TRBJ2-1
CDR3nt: TGCGCCAGCAGCAACGGACAGGGCGGGAGCCACAATGAGCAGTTCTTC
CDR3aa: CASSNGQGGSHNEQFF

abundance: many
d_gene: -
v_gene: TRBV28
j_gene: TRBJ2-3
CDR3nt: TGTGCCAGCATGCCCCCGAGGGCAGATACGCAGTATTTT
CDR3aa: CASMPPRADTQYF

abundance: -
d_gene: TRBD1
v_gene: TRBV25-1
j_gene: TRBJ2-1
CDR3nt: TGTGCCAGCAACGGACAGGGCTCCTACAATGAGCAGTTCTTC
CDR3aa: CASNGQGSYNEQFF